The 21 T cell receptor beta chains below were found in one sample sequenced in a study of blood T cell repertoires in COVID-19. This table comes from immunoSEQ multiplex PCR, and its TCRdb copy is limited to in-frame clones, with some not included. The table lists roughly 250,000 clones, 86% of them singletons, with around 9.5% in the top ten. Sequencing was done on a sample of peripheral blood. These receptors were taken from a man aged 40-49 years who had recovered from COVID-19.

For the CDR3, the DNA is TGTGCCAGCAGTGATCAGGGGCTGAGCAATCAGCCCCAGCATTTT. It yields the protein CASSDQGLSNQPQHF. This rearrangement joins TRBV2 to TRBJ1-5; TRBD1 is a possible D gene (6 bases). Trimming pared 3 bases from V and 1 base from J, leaving 10 bases between. The CDR3 has 15 residues. Germline CDR1 and CDR2: SNHLY and FYNNEI.

The rearrangement links TRBV19 to TRBJ2-3, with TRBD2 identical over 8 bases. Germline V lookup: CDR1 LNHDA, CDR2 SQIVND (reference sequence). Germline trimming cut 1 base from V and 5 bases from J; bases unmatched to any gene: 14. The length of the CDR3 is 18 residues. The CDR3 DNA follows: TGTGCCAGTAGTATAGCCCCTTTTGGGGCGGGAGGAATAGATACGCAGTATTTT. It codes for CASSIAPFGAGGIDTQYF.

The rearrangement links TRBV7-6 to TRBJ2-3; the match to TRBD2 covers 8 bases. Trimming cost V 5 bases and J 1 base; bases outside gene matches: 8. The CDR3 spans 16 residues. The germline CDR1 and CDR2 sequences are SGHVS and FNYEAQ. The CDR3: CASSTGLAWGTDTQYF. In DNA, the CDR3 is TGTGCCAGCAGCACTGGACTAGCCTGGGGCACAGATACGCAGTATTTT.

This clone has a single count. The chain employs TRBV12-3 or TRBV12-4 and TRBJ2-5; D is perhaps TRBD1 (6 bases). The CDR3 has 13 amino acids. Between the trimmed V and J ends, which lost 5 bases and 1 base, there was a span of 8 bases. Written as DNA, the CDR3 is TGTGCCAGCAGTCCAGGGGTCCAAGAGACCCAGTACTTC. Amino acids: CASSPGVQETQYF.

This chain uses TRBV5-6 with TRBJ2-7; 8 bases fit TRBD1. This CDR3 spans 14 amino acids. CDR1 is SGHDT and CDR2 is YYEEEE in the germline V gene. V was pared by 4 bases and J by 2 bases, with 5 bases of the junction left unmatched. The chain's CDR3 is CASSLGQGPYEQYF. The CDR3 nucleotides read TGTGCCAGCAGCCTAGGACAGGGCCCCTACGAGCAGTACTTC.

Written as DNA, the CDR3 is TGTGCCAGCAGCTTAGAAGCGGGGGGGCCCTACGAGCAGTACTTC. Its translation is CASSLEAGGPYEQYF. The chain couples TRBV7-8 to TRBJ2-7, with 10 positions matching TRBD2. The trim removed 1 base at V and 2 bases at J, leaving 2 bases unmatched. This CDR3 comprises 15 residues. CDR1 and CDR2 from the germline V gene are SGHVS and FQNEAQ.

This clone was recorded at least ten times. In DNA, the CDR3 is TGTGCCAGCAGTCACCCAGCGGGGGCTAATTCACCCCTCCACTTT. Its protein is CASSHPAGANSPLHF. The chain links TRBV6-5 to TRBJ1-6, with a possible D match to TRBD1 (6 bases). The CDR3 consists of 15 residues. Trimming took 5 bases from V and 6 from J, leaving 14 bases between them. The germline gives CDR1 MNHEY, CDR2 SVGAGI.

Worth noting for this clone: Lacking the conserved final phenylalanine or tryptophan, this CDR3 likely reflects a read error. It is unclear where the CDR3 begins or ends on the DNA, so no DNA is shown, and the CDR3 is as TCRdb lists it. The V gene is TRBV18, the J gene TRBJ2-7; the table names TRBD2, a call not compared with the DNA. Germline-derived CDR1 and CDR2 are KGHSH and LQKENI. The CDR3 is 15 amino acids in total, end residues counted. CDR3 residues: CASSPPRVSGLLLRY.

CDR3 sequence: CASSSPVSGSLYEQYF. Here the CDR3 DNA reads TGTGCCAGCAGCTCCCCAGTTAGCGGGAGTCTATACGAGCAGTACTTC. The chain carries TRBV7-9 and TRBJ2-7; 9 nucleotides align to TRBD2. Germline loops: CDR1 SEHNR, CDR2 FQNEAQ (reference sequence). With 4 bases clipped from V and 4 bases from J, the junction kept 11 bases outside the gene matches. The CDR3 is 16 residues long.

This clone was found once. The chain couples TRBV19 to TRBJ1-1; TRBD1 might be the D (6 bases). CDR3 length equals 16 residues. Between the trimmed V and J ends, which lost 3 bases and 2 bases, there was a span of 16 bases. The germline gives CDR1 LNHDA, CDR2 SQIVND (reference sequence). CDR3 DNA sequence: TGTGCCAGTAGTATCCAGGGGCGGATACTTAACACTGAAGCTTTCTTT. This sequence encodes CASSIQGRILNTEAFF.

The chain carries TRBV18 and TRBJ1-2; the match to TRBD1 covers 8 bases. Germline CDR1 and CDR2: KGHSH and LQKENI. The CDR3 consists of 13 residues. V lost 5 bases and J lost 4; bases outside the gene matches: 3. The CDR3 spells CASSSDRGYGYTF. DNA for the CDR3: TGTGCCAGCTCATCCGACAGGGGCTATGGCTACACCTTC.

This clone has a single count. This rearrangement joins TRBV7-9 to TRBJ2-6; TRBD1 might be the D (6 bases). Germline V gives CDR1 SEHNR, CDR2 FQNEAQ (reference sequence). The CDR3 covers 15 residues. V was shortened by 6 bases and J by 3 bases, with 12 bases between the two germline ends. For the CDR3, the DNA is TGTGCCAGCAGATCAACAGGGAGTGGGGCCAACGTCCTGACTTTC. Translation: CASRSTGSGANVLTF.

CDR3 loop: CASSPGLARKFF. The CDR3 DNA reads as TGTGCCAGCAGTCCCGGACTAGCTCGGAAGTTCTTC. The chain uses TRBV5-6 and TRBJ2-1; 8 positions agree with TRBD2. Per the germline V gene, CDR1 is SGHDT and CDR2 is YYEEEE. Trimming removed 5 bases from V and 14 bases from J; junction bases left unmatched: 9. The CDR3 consists of 12 residues.

This chain connects TRBV12-5 to TRBJ1-3; the D gene is possibly TRBD1 (6 bases). The CDR3 consists of 15 residues. The germline CDR1 and CDR2 sequences are LGHNT and FRNRAP. Trimming removed 9 bases from V and 0 bases from J, with 15 bases in between. This CDR3 is CASVKGQVSGNTIYF. The CDR3 nucleotides are TGTGCTAGCGTTAAGGGACAAGTCTCTGGAAACACCATATATTTT. Full variable domain (outside the CDR3, taken from reference TRBV12-5 and TRBJ1-3): DARVTQTPRHKVTEMGQEVTMRCQPILGHNTVFWYRQTMMQGLELLAYFRNRAPLDDSGMPKDRFSAEMPDATLATLKIQPSEPRDSAVYFCASVKGQVSGNTIYFGEGSWLTVV.

This chain links TRBV4-3 with TRBJ2-3, with 10 bases that match TRBD1. V gave up 3 bases and J gave up 5 bases; unmatched junction bases: 8. The CDR3 contains 16 residues. CDR1 is LGHNA, CDR2 YSLEER, per germline. The CDR3, as DNA: TGCGCCAGCAGCCAGACCGGGACAGGGGTGCAAGATACGCAGTATTTT. It codes for CASSQTGTGVQDTQYF.

This chain connects TRBV7-8 to TRBJ1-1, with TRBD1 matching 7 bases. The CDR3 length is 16 residues. The J segment lost 5 bases and the V segment lost 0 bases, leaving 9 bases of the junction unmatched. Per germline, CDR1 SGHVS and CDR2 FQNEAQ. The CDR3 reads CASSLAPQGVATEAFF. Here the CDR3 DNA reads TGTGCCAGCAGCTTAGCGCCCCAGGGGGTCGCAACTGAAGCTTTCTTT.

This chain links TRBV23-1 with TRBJ1-5, with D perhaps matching TRBD1 (6 bases). TRBV23-1 is an ORF for which the function is uncertain. The V and J ends lost 6 bases and 2 bases respectively, with 26 bases between them. The CDR3 sequence is 19 residues long. The CDR3 is CASRPPERGKGGGNQPQHF. CDR3 bases: TGCGCCAGCAGGCCCCCCGAAAGAGGCAAAGGGGGTGGCAATCAGCCCCAGCATTTT.

The gene calls are TRBV6-2 or TRBV6-3 and TRBJ1-5; D is perhaps TRBD1 (5 bases). V was clipped by 0 bases and J by 4 bases, with 10 bases between them. The V gene's germline CDR1 is MNHEY and CDR2 SVGEGT. The CDR3 has 15 amino acids. The CDR3 DNA reads TGTGCCAGCAGTTACTCTGGGGGGGGGAATCAGCCCCAGCATTTT. This translates into CASSYSGGGNQPQHF.

The chain joins TRBV20-1 to TRBJ2-3; 13 positions agree with TRBD2. The trim removed 3 bases at V and 5 bases at J, leaving 5 bases unmatched. Per germline, CDR1 DFQATT and CDR2 SNEGSKA (reference sequence). The CDR3 extends over 15 amino acids. CDR3 region: CSASQLAGGIDTQYF. CDR3 nucleotide sequence: TGCAGTGCTAGTCAACTAGCGGGAGGGATAGATACGCAGTATTTT.

V usage is TRBV29-1 and J usage is TRBJ1-1; TRBD1 is a possible D gene (6 bases). This CDR3 is built from 13 residues. V was clipped by 3 bases and J by 1 base, with 9 bases between them. Germline V lookup: CDR1 SQVTM, CDR2 ANQGSEA. The CDR3 bases are TGCAGCGTTGAGGGGACACAGAACACTGAAGCTTTCTTT. This encodes CSVEGTQNTEAFF.

The chain carries TRBV7-2 and TRBJ1-1; 11 positions match TRBD1. Losses at the gene ends were 3 bases for V and 5 bases for J; bases not matched to a gene: 5. The CDR3 sequence is 15 residues long. Germline V gives CDR1 SGHTA, CDR2 FQGNSA. For the CDR3, the DNA is TGTGCCAGCAGCTTTGGGACAGGGGGGAATACTGAAGCTTTCTTT. This sequence encodes CASSFGTGGNTEAFF.